These T cell receptor beta chains were read from a single sample in a study of T cells in narcolepsy. Assay used: immunoSEQ multiplex PCR; TCRdb lists only in-frame clones, some missing. The sample consists of about 40,000 clones, 88% of them appearing once. The specimen was CD45RA- memory CD4+ T cells from PBMCs. The receptors shown here come from a human donor with narcolepsy. CDR3s include the opening cysteine and the closing phenylalanine or tryptophan. A D gene is named only where the DNA matches it firmly. Size is omitted from some rows. Given values are once, few, many or a class for expanded clones.

TRBV6-1	TRBJ1-1	TRBD1	NA	15	CASSHRQGVNTEAFF	TGTGCCAGCAGCCACAGACAGGGAGTGAACACTGAAGCTTTCTTT
TRBV7-3	TRBJ2-2	NA	NA	14	CASSLNQGAWELFF	TGTGCTAGCAGCTTAAACCAAGGTGCCTGGGAGCTGTTTTTT
TRBV7-3	TRBJ2-1	TRBD2	NA	14	CASSLAGGNNEQFF	TGTGCCAGCAGCCTAGCGGGGGGTAACAATGAGCAGTTCTTC
TRBV27	TRBJ1-6	NA	NA	17	CASRSDRRASYNSPLHF	TGTGCCAGCAGATCGGACAGAAGGGCCTCCTATAATTCACCCCTCCACTTT
TRBV7-2	TRBJ1-5	NA	NA	15	CASSSVVGTRQPQHF	TGTGCCAGCAGCTCAGTCGTAGGAACGCGTCAGCCCCAGCATTTT
TRBV7-3	TRBJ2-1	NA	NA	16	CASSPTGTVSYNEQFF	TGTGCCAGCAGCCCCACAGGGACGGTTTCCTACAATGAGCAGTTCTTC
TRBV5-1	TRBJ2-5	TRBD1	NA	14	CASSVAGGQETQYF	TGCGCCAGCAGCGTAGCAGGGGGCCAAGAGACCCAGTACTTC
TRBV7-2	TRBJ2-7	NA	NA	17	CASSLRAGLGGGGEQYF	TGTGCCAGCAGCTTAAGAGCAGGTCTCGGGGGAGGAGGCGAGCAGTACTTC
TRBV7-9	TRBJ2-2	NA	few	15	CASSLGARRPGELFF	TGTGCCAGCAGCTTAGGGGCCAGGCGCCCCGGGGAGCTGTTTTTT
TRBV28	TRBJ1-5	NA	NA	11	CASSLGGPQHF	TGTGCCAGCAGTTTGGGAGGCCCCCAGCATTTT
TRBV29-1	TRBJ2-2	NA	NA	13	CSVIRLFTGELFF	TGCAGCGTTATCCGCCTATTCACCGGGGAGCTGTTTTTT
TRBV30	TRBJ1-3	NA	NA	18	CAWSLGPGWASSGNTIYF	TGTGCCTGGTCCTTGGGGCCGGGTTGGGCGAGCTCTGGAAACACCATATATTTT
TRBV11-3	TRBJ1-3	NA	few	17	CASSSGVTGGSGNTIYF	TGTGCCAGCAGCTCGGGAGTTACAGGCGGCTCTGGAAACACCATATATTTT
TRBV5-1	TRBJ2-3	TRBD1	NA	15	CASSRWTGTGDTQYF	TGCGCCAGCAGCCGTTGGACAGGGACAGGAGATACGCAGTATTTT